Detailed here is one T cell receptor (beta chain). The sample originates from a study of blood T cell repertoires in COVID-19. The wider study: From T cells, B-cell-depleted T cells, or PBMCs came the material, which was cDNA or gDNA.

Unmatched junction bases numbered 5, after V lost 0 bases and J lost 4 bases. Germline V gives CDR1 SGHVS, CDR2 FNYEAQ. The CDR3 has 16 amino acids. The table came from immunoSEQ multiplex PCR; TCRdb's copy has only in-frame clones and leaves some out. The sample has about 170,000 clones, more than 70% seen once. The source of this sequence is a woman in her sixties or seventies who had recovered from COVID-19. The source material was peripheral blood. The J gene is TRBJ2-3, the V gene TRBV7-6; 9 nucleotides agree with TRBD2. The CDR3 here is CASSLALGGRADTQYF. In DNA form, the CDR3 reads TGTGCCAGCAGCTTAGCGCTCGGCGGGAGGGCAGATACGCAGTATTTT.